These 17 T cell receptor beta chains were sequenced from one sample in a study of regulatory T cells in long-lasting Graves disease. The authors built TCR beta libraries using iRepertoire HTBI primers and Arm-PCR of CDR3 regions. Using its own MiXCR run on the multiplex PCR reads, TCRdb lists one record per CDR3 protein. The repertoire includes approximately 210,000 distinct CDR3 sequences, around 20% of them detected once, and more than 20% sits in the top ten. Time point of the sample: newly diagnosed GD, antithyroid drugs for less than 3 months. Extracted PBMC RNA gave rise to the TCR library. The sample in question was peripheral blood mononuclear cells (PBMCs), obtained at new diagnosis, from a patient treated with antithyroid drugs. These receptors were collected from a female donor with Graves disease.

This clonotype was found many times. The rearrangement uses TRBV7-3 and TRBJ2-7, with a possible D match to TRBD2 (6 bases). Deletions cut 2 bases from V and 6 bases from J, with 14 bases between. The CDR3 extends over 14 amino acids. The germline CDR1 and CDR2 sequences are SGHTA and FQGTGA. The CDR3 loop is CASSLSPGDPEQYF. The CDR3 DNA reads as TGTGCCAGCAGCTTATCTCCGGGAGACCCCGAGCAGTACTTC. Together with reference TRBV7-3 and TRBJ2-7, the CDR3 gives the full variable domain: GAGVSQTPSNKVTEKGKYVELRCDPISGHTALYWYRQSLGQGPEFLIYFQGTGAADDSGLPNDRFFAVRPEGSVSTLKIQRTERGDSAVYLCASSLSPGDPEQYFGPGTRLTVT.

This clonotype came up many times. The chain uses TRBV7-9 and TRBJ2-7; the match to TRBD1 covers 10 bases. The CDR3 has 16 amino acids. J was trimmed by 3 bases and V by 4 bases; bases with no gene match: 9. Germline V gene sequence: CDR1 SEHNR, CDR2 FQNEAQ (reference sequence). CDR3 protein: CASSSFKTGGGYEQYF. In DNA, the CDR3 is TGTGCCAGCAGCTCCTTTAAGACAGGGGGCGGCTACGAGCAGTACTTC.

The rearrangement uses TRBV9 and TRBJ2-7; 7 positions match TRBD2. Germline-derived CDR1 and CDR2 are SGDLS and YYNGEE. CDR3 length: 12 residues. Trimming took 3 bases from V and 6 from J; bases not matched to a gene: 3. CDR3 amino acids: CASSASSGEQYF. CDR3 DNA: TGTGCCAGCAGCGCGTCTAGCGGCGAGCAGTACTTC. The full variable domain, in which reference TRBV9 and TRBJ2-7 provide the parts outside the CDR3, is DSGVTQTPKHLITATGQRVTLRCSPRSGDLSVYWYQQSLDQGLQFLIQYYNGEERAKGNILERFSAQQFPDLHSELNLSSLELGDSALYFCASSASSGEQYFGPGTRLTVT.

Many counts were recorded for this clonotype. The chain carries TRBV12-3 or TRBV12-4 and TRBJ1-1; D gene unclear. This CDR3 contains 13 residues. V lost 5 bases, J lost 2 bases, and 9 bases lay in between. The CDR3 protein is CASSPSLNTEAFF. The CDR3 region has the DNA TGTGCCAGCAGTCCGTCACTCAACACTGAAGCTTTCTTT.

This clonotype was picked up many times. The DNA of the CDR3 is TGTGCCAGTAGTATCGGGGCCTACAGGGAAAACACTGAAGCTTTCTTT. It codes for CASSIGAYRENTEAFF. The chain is built from TRBV19 and TRBJ1-1; TRBD1 might be the D (6 bases). This CDR3 spans 16 amino acids. With 3 bases removed from V and 2 bases from J, the gap between germline ends came to 16 bases. Germline CDR1 LNHDA, CDR2 SQIVND (reference sequence).

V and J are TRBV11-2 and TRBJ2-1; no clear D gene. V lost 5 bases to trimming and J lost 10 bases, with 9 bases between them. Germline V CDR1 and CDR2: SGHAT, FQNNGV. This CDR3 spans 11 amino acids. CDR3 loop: CASSTFVEQFF. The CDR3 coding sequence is TGTGCCAGCAGCACGTTCGTGGAGCAGTTCTTC.

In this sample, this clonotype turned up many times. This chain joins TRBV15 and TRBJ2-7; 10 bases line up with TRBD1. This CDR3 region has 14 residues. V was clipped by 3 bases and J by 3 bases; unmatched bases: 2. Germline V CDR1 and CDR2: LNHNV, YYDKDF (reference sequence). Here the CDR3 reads CATSRTGGDYEQYF. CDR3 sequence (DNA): TGTGCCACCAGCAGGACAGGGGGCGACTACGAGCAGTACTTC.

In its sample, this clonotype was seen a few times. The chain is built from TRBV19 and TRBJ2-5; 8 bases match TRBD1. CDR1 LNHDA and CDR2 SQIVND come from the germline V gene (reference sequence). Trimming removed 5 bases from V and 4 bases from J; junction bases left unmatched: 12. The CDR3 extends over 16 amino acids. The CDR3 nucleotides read TGTGCCAGTAGTCCAACGGGCGTCAGGGGGCGAGAGACCCAGTACTTC. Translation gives CASSPTGVRGRETQYF.

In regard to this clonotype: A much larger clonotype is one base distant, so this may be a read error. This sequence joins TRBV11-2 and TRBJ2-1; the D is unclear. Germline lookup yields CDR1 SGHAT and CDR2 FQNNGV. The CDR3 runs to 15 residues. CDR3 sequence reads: CASSLDPGRYNEHFF. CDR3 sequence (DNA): TGTGCCAGCAGCTTGGACCCCGGGCGCTACAATGAGCACTTCTTC.

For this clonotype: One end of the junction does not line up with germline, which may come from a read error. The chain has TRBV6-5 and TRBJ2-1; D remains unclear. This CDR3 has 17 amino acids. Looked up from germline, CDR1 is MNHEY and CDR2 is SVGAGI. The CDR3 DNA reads TGTGCCAGCAGTTCCCTCGACAAGTGGGTAACCACCAATGAGCACTTCTTC. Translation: CASSSLDKWVTTNEHFF.

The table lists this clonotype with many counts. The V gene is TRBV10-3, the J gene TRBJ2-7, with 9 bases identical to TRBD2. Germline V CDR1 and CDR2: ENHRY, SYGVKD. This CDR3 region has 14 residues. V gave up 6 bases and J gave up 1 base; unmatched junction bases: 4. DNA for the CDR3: TGTGCCATCAGACCGACTAGCGGTTCCTACGAGCAGTACTTC. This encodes CAIRPTSGSYEQYF.

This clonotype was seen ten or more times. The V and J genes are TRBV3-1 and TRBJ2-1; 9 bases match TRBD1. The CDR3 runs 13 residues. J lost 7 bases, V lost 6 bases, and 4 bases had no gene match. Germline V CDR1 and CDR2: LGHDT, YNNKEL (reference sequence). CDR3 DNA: TGTGCCAGCAGGGGGACAGGGACGAATGAGCAGTTCTTC. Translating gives CASRGTGTNEQFF.

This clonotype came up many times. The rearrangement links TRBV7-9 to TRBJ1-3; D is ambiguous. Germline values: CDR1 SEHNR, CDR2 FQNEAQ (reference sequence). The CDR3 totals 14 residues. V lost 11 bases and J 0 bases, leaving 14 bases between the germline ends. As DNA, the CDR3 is TGTGCCGGTCTAGACTGGAGCTCTGGAAACACCATATATTTT. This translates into CAGLDWSSGNTIYF.

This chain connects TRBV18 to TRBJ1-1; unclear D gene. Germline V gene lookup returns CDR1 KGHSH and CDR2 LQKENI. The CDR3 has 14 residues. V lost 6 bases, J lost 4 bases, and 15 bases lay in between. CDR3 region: CASSPTALGTEAFF. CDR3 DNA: TGTGCCAGCTCGCCGACCGCGCTGGGCACTGAAGCTTTCTTT.

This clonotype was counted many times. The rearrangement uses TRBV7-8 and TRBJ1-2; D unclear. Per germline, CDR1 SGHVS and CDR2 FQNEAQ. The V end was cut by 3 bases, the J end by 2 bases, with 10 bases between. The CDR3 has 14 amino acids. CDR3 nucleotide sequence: TGTGCCAGCAGCTTCGGTCCAGACAACTATGGCTACACCTTC. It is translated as CASSFGPDNYGYTF. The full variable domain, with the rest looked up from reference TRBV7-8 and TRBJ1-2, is GAGVSQSPRYKVAKRGQDVALRCDPISGHVSLFWYQQALGQGPEFLTYFQNEAQLDKSGLPSDRFFAERPEGSVSTLKIQRTQQEDSAVYLCASSFGPDNYGYTFGSGTRLTVV.

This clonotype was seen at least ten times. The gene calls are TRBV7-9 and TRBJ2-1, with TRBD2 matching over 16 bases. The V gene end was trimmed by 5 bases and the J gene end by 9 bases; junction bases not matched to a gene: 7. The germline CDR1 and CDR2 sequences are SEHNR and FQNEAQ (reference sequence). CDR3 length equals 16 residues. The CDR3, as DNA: TGTGCCAGCAGCCCTCCGGGACTAGCGGGAGGGGTTGAGCAGTTCTTC. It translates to CASSPPGLAGGVEQFF.

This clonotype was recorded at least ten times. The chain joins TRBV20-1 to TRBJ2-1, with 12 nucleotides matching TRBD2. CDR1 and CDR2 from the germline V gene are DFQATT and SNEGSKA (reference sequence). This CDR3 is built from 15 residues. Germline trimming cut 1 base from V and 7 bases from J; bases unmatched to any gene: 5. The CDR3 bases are TGCAGTGCTAGAGCCCTAGCGGGAGGGAGTAATGAGCAGTTCTTC. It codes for CSARALAGGSNEQFF.